Below are 18 T cell receptor beta chains sequenced from a single sample in a study of cytomegalovirus exposure and HLA in healthy donors. Both 60 Vbeta primers and 13 Jbeta primers went into the PCR. Here immunoSEQ multiplex PCR was the method, and the copy in TCRdb shows in-frame clones only, minus some. The sample gives about 220,000 clones, 76% of which show up once; 0.55% to 0.75% is in the top ten. The sample taken for sequencing was PBMCs. The receptors derive from a young man in good health and CMV-seronegative.

The rearrangement uses TRBV7-9 and TRBJ1-1; TRBD1 might be the D (6 bases). This CDR3 has 15 amino acids. CDR1 and CDR2 (germline): SEHNR, FQNEAQ (reference sequence). V lost 5 bases to trimming and J lost 4 bases, with 17 bases between them. The CDR3, as DNA: TGTGCCAGCAGCAGGGAGGGGGGTTGGGGCACTGAAGCTTTCTTT. It yields the protein CASSREGGWGTEAFF.

V is TRBV6-5 and J is TRBJ2-7; a possible D gene is TRBD2 (5 bases). Trimming left V 4 bases short and J 3 bases short, with 16 bases between. This CDR3 region has 15 residues. Germline V lookup: CDR1 MNHEY, CDR2 SVGAGI. The CDR3: CASSFSVGPLYEQYF. CDR3 nucleotide sequence: TGTGCCAGCAGTTTTAGCGTAGGCCCCCTCTACGAGCAGTACTTC.

J is TRBJ2-3 and V is TRBV7-2; 9 bases are shared with TRBD2. J gave up 4 bases and V 1 base, and 6 bases lay outside the gene matches. The length of the CDR3 is 16 residues. Germline values: CDR1 SGHTA, CDR2 FQGNSA. CDR3 nucleotides: TGTGCCAGCAGCTTAGGGCTAGCGGGGAGCTCAGATACGCAGTATTTT. Protein product: CASSLGLAGSSDTQYF.

The chain has TRBV27 and TRBJ1-2; 11 bases line up with TRBD1. The CDR3 is 16 amino acids. The germline gives CDR1 MNHEY, CDR2 SMNVEV (reference sequence). The V segment lost 5 bases and the J segment 3 bases; nucleotides outside the gene matches: 8. The CDR3 is CASSENGQGADYGYTF. DNA for the CDR3: TGTGCCAGCAGTGAAAATGGACAGGGGGCGGACTATGGCTACACCTTC.

This clone was seen just once. This chain connects TRBV5-1 to TRBJ1-1; D uncertain. Germline V gives CDR1 SGHRS, CDR2 YFSETQ. V lost 5 bases and J 1 base, leaving 18 bases between the germline ends. The CDR3 has 16 amino acids. This CDR3 is CASRMGAGPSNTEAFF. The CDR3 coding sequence is TGCGCCAGCAGGATGGGTGCAGGCCCCTCGAACACTGAAGCTTTCTTT.

To note about this clone: Mismatch with germline at one junction end may stem from a read error. V gene TRBV5-8 combines with J gene TRBJ1-2; tentatively, D is TRBD1 (5 bases). The CDR3 contains 13 residues. CDR1 is SGHTS and CDR2 is YDEGEE in the germline V gene. CDR3 residues: CATSRWGDNGYTF. CDR3 in DNA: TGTGCCACCAGCCGGTGGGGGGATAATGGCTACACCTTC.

The chain recombines TRBV5-1 with TRBJ2-1, with D perhaps TRBD1 (7 bases). From germline, CDR1 is SGHRS and CDR2 YFSETQ. The CDR3 sequence is 15 residues long. V lost 6 bases to trimming and J lost 4 bases, with 17 bases between them. Here the CDR3 reads CASNEGQGGYNEQFF. The CDR3 coding sequence is TGCGCCAGCAATGAGGGGCAGGGGGGTTACAATGAGCAGTTCTTC.

This CDR3 is CASSSGGIEEQYF. For the CDR3, the DNA is TGCGCCAGCAGCTCGGGTGGAATCGAAGAGCAGTACTTC. V gene TRBV5-1 combines with J gene TRBJ2-7; no definite D call. CDR1 is SGHRS and CDR2 is YFSETQ in the germline V gene. The CDR3 has 13 amino acids. V dropped 3 bases and J dropped 7 bases, with 14 bases sitting between them.

J is TRBJ2-7 and V is TRBV6-5; D remains unclear. The V end lost 0 bases, the J end lost 2 bases, and 8 bases lay between the germline ends. CDR3 length: 14 amino acids. Germline V gene lookup returns CDR1 MNHEY and CDR2 SVGAGI. The CDR3 DNA sequence: TGTGCCAGCAGTTACTCGCGAACCCCCTACGAGCAGTACTTC. Protein: CASSYSRTPYEQYF.

J is TRBJ1-5 and V is TRBV18; 7 nucleotides align to TRBD1. From germline, CDR1 is KGHSH and CDR2 LQKENI. V lost 6 bases and J lost 7; bases outside the gene matches: 9. The CDR3 spans 14 residues. The CDR3 loop reads CASSQGGAGQPQHF. The CDR3 nucleotides read TGTGCCAGCTCTCAAGGGGGCGCAGGGCAGCCCCAGCATTTT.

The V and J genes are TRBV28 and TRBJ2-2, with 9 bases lining up with TRBD1. The CDR3 length is 14 residues. The V and J ends lost 5 bases and 6 bases, in that order; junction bases with no gene match: 4. Germline lookup yields CDR1 MDHEN and CDR2 SYDVKM. In nucleotides, the CDR3 is TGTGCCAGCAGTAGCCGGACAGGGGCCGGGGAGCTGTTTTTT. Protein sequence: CASSSRTGAGELFF.

The chain recombines TRBV4-1 with TRBJ2-1; 8 bases match TRBD2. The CDR3 consists of 15 residues. J lost 3 bases, V lost 1 base, and 2 bases had no gene match. Germline CDR1 is MGHRA and CDR2 is YSYEKL. Here the CDR3 reads CASSQVAGFYNEQFF. The CDR3, as DNA: TGCGCCAGCAGCCAAGTAGCGGGGTTCTACAATGAGCAGTTCTTC.

The chain combines TRBV13 with TRBJ1-1; TRBD1 is a possible D gene (5 bases). In germline, CDR1 is PRHDT, CDR2 FYEKMQ (reference sequence). The CDR3 covers 13 residues. Trimming left V 3 bases short and J 1 base short, with 6 bases between. The CDR3 nucleotides read TGTGCCAGCAGCTTGGGGGGGAACACTGAAGCTTTCTTT. It encodes CASSLGGNTEAFF.

This clone was detected only a few times. This chain uses TRBV30 with TRBJ1-5; 7 positions agree with TRBD1. V trimming: 2 bases; J trimming: 4 bases; junction bases outside the gene matches: 5. Germline loops: CDR1 GTSNPN, CDR2 SVGIG (reference sequence). The CDR3 runs 14 residues. The CDR3 spells CAWSKEQGNQPQHF. CDR3 nucleotides: TGTGCCTGGAGTAAGGAACAGGGGAATCAGCCCCAGCATTTT.

The rearrangement links TRBV23-1 to TRBJ2-3, with no clear D. TRBV23-1 is an ORF, with its function uncertain. This CDR3 contains 15 residues. V was shortened by 0 bases and J by 7 bases, with 14 bases between the two germline ends. The CDR3, as DNA: TGCGCCAGCAGTCAATCGCCTCTATGGTTGTATACGCAGTATTTT. This encodes CASSQSPLWLYTQYF.

J is TRBJ1-1 and V is TRBV16; D remains ambiguous. The CDR3 totals 12 residues. Per germline, CDR1 KGHSY and CDR2 FQNENV. Trimming took off 3 bases at V and 6 bases at J, with 8 bases between the two ends. CDR3 residues: CASSHGGAEAFF. The CDR3 region has the DNA TGTGCCAGCAGCCATGGAGGTGCTGAAGCTTTCTTT. The full variable domain, rest sourced from reference TRBV16 and TRBJ1-1, is GEEVAQTPKHLVRGEGQKAKLYCAPIKGHSYVFWYQQVLKNEFKFLISFQNENVFDETGMPKERFSAKCLPNSPCSLEIQATKLEDSAVYFCASSHGGAEAFFGQGTRLTVV.

The chain has TRBV18 and TRBJ2-1; 8 nucleotides match TRBD2. Germline lookup yields CDR1 KGHSH and CDR2 LQKENI. This CDR3 comprises 14 residues. V gave up 2 bases and J gave up 5 bases; unmatched junction bases: 2. The CDR3 loop reads CASSPTGGNNEQFF. Here the CDR3 DNA reads TGTGCCAGCTCACCAACGGGGGGGAACAATGAGCAGTTCTTC.

The J gene is TRBJ2-7, the V gene TRBV11-2; TRBD2 agrees at 13 bases. Germline CDR1 reads SGHAT; CDR2 reads FQNNGV. V was clipped by 2 bases and J by 5 bases; unmatched bases: 3. This CDR3 has 15 amino acids. The CDR3 here is CASSLRTSGSHEQYF. CDR3 bases: TGTGCCAGCAGCTTAAGGACTAGCGGGAGTCACGAGCAGTACTTC.